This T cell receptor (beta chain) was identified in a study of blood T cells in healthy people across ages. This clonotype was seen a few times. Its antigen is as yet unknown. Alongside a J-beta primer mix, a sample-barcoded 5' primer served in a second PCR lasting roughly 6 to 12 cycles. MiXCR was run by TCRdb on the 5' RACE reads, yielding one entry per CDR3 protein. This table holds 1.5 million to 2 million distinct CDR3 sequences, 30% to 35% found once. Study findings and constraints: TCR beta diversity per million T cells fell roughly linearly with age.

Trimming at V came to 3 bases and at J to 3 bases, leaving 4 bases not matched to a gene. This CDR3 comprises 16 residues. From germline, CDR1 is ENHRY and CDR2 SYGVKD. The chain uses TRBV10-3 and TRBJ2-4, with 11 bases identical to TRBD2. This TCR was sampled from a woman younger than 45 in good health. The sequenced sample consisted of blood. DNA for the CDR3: TGTGCCATCAGTGAAAGGCTAGCGGGAGGCAAAAACATTCAGTACTTC. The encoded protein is CAISERLAGGKNIQYF.